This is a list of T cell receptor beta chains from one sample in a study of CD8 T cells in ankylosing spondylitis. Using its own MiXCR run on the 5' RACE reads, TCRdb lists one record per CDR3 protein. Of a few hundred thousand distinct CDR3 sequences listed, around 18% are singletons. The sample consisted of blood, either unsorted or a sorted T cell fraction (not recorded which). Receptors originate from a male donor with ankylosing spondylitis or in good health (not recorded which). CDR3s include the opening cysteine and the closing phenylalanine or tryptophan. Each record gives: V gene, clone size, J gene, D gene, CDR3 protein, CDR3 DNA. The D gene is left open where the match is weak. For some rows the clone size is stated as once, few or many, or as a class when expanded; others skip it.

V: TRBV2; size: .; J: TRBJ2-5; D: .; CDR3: CASSEWGEETQYF; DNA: TGTGCCAGCAGTGAGTGGGGGGAGGAGACCCAGTACTTC
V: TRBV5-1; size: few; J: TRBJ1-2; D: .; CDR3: CASSSAGGNYGYTF; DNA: TGCGCCAGCAGCTCCGCCGGCGGGAACTATGGCTACACCTTC
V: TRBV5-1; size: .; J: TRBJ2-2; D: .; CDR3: CASSFGQPGTGELFF; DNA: TGCGCCAGCAGCTTCGGACAGCCCGGGACCGGGGAGCTGTTTTTT
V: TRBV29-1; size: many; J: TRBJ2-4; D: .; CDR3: CSVEARSKNIQYF; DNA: TGCAGCGTTGAGGCAAGGTCGAAAAACATTCAGTACTTC
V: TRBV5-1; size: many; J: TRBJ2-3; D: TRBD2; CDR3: CASSLGGTSGTDTQYF; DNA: TGCGCCAGCAGCTTGGGCGGGACTAGCGGCACAGATACGCAGTATTTT
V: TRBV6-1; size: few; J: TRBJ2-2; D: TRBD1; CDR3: CASRKFRDSNTGELFF; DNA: TGTGCCAGCAGAAAATTTAGGGACAGTAACACCGGGGAGCTGTTTTTT
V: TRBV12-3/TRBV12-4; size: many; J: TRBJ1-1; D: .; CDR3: CASSAGTEAFF; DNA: TGTGCCAGCAGTGCGGGTACTGAAGCTTTCTTT
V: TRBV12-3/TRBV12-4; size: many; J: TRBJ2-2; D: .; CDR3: CASRRDTYTGELFF; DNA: TGTGCCAGCAGGCGGGACACCTACACCGGGGAGCTGTTTTTT
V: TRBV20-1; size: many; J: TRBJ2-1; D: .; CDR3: CSARGGNEQFF; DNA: TGCAGTGCTAGAGGGGGAAATGAGCAGTTCTTC
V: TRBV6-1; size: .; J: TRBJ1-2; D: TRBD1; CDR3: CASRTGQGALYGYTF; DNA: TGTGCCAGCAGAACCGGACAGGGGGCCCTCTATGGCTACACCTTC
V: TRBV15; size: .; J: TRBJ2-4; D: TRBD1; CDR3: CATSRVGPGGIIQYF; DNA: TGTGCCACCAGCAGAGTGGGTCCAGGGGGCATCATTCAGTACTTC
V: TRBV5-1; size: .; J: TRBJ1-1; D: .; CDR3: CASSAGDLSTEAFF; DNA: TGCGCCAGCAGCGCGGGGGACCTAAGCACTGAAGCTTTCTTT
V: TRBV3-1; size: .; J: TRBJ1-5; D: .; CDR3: CASSQDGNPNQPQHF; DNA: TGTGCCAGCAGCCAAGATGGAAACCCCAATCAGCCCCAGCATTTT
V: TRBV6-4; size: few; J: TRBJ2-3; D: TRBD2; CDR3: CASSEVAGSTDTQYF; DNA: TGTGCCAGCAGTGAGGTAGCGGGGAGCACAGATACGCAGTATTTT
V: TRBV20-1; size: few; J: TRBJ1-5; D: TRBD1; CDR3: CSAVTGPNQPQHF; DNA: TGCAGTGCCGTGACAGGGCCCAATCAGCCCCAGCATTTT
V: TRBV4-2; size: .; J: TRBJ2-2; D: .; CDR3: CASSQETRGDGELFF; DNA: TGTGCCAGCAGCCAAGAAACGAGGGGCGACGGGGAGCTGTTTTTT
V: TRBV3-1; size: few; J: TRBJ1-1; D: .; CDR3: CASSRQGGGTEAFF; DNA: TGTGCCAGCAGCCGGCAGGGAGGGGGCACTGAAGCTTTCTTT
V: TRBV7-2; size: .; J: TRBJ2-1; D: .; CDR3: CASSSGLWAYNEQFF; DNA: TGTGCCAGCAGCTCGGGCCTGTGGGCCTACAATGAGCAGTTCTTC
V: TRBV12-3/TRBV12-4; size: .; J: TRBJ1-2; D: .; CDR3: CASSFAERNYGYTF; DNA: TGTGCCAGCAGTTTCGCTGAGAGAAACTATGGCTACACCTTC
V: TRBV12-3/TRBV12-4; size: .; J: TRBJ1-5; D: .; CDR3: CASSSPGPRNQPQHF; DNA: TGTGCCAGCAGTTCCCCCGGGCCCCGCAATCAGCCCCAGCATTTT
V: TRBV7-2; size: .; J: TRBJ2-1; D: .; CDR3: CASSLAGQMGDEQFF; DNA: TGTGCCAGCAGCTTAGCTGGACAGATGGGGGATGAGCAGTTCTTC
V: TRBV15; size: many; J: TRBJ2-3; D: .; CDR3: CATSRGQGGGDTQYF; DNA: TGTGCCACCAGCAGAGGTCAGGGAGGAGGAGATACGCAGTATTTT
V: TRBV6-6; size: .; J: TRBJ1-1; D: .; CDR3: CASTTMNTEAFF; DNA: TGTGCCAGCACCACTATGAACACTGAAGCTTTCTTT
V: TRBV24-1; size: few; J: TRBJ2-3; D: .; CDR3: CATSDFRGSNTDTQYF; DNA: TGTGCCACCAGTGACTTCCGGGGGTCCAACACAGATACGCAGTATTTT
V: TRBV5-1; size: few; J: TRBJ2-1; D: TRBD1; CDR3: CASSLGSPDRGNEQFF; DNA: TGCGCCAGCAGCTTGGGGAGTCCGGACAGGGGCAATGAGCAGTTCTTC
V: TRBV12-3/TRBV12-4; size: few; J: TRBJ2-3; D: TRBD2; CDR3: CASSLAGLADTQYF; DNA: TGTGCCAGCAGTTTAGCCGGACTAGCTGATACGCAGTATTTT
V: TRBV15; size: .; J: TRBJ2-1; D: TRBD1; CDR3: CATTGQGANEQFF; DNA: TGTGCCACGACGGGACAGGGGGCTAATGAGCAGTTCTTC
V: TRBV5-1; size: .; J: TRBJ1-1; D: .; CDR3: CASSYEQGAAIEAFF; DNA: TGCGCCAGCAGCTACGAACAGGGAGCTGCTATTGAAGCTTTCTTT
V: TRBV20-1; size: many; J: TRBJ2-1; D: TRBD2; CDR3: CSARDGTSGYNEQFF; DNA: TGCAGTGCTAGAGATGGGACTAGCGGTTACAATGAGCAGTTCTTC
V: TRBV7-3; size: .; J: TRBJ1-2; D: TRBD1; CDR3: CASSPTGPGSGYTF; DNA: TGTGCCAGCAGCCCGACAGGGCCCGGGAGTGGCTACACCTTC
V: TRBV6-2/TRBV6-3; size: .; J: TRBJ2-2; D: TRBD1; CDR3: CASSPGTGGHTGELFF; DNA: TGTGCCAGCAGTCCCGGGACAGGGGGCCACACCGGGGAGCTGTTTTTT
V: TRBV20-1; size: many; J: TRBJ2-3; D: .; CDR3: CSARGNADTQYF; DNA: TGCAGTGCGAGGGGGAACGCAGATACGCAGTATTTT
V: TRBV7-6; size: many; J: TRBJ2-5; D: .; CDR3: CASSLAVGGETQYF; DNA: TGTGCCAGCAGCTTAGCAGTCGGGGGCGAGACCCAGTACTTC
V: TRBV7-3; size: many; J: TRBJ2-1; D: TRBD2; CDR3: CASSSVAGASYNEQFF; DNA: TGTGCCAGCAGCTCCGTAGCGGGGGCGTCCTACAATGAGCAGTTCTTC
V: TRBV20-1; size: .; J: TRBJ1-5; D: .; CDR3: CSAEQGPNQPQHF; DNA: TGCAGTGCGGAACAGGGTCCCAATCAGCCCCAGCATTTT
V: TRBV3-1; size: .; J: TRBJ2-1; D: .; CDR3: CASSRLGTDSSYNEQFF; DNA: TGTGCCAGCAGCCGCTTAGGGACTGACAGCTCCTACAATGAGCAGTTCTTC
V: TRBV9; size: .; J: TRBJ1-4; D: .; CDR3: CASSPPGLNEKLFF; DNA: TGTGCCAGCAGCCCACCGGGGTTGAATGAAAAACTGTTTTTT
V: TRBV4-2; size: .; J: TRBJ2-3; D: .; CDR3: CASSQDPGDTQYF; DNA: TGTGCCAGCAGCCAAGATCCAGGAGATACGCAGTATTTT
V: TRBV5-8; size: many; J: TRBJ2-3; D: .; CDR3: CASSLKRLAPDTQYF; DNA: TGTGCCAGCAGCTTGAAGCGGCTCGCGCCAGATACGCAGTATTTT
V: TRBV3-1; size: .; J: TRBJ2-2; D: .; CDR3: CASSPYMGRVTGELFF; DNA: TGTGCCAGCAGCCCTTACATGGGCAGGGTCACCGGGGAGCTGTTTTTT
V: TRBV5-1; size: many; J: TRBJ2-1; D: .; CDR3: CASSLANEQFF; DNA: TGCGCCAGCAGCTTGGCGAATGAGCAGTTCTTC
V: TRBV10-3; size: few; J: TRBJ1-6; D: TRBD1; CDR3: CAISGTGVTHSYNSPLHF; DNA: TGTGCCATCAGTGGGACAGGGGTGACACACTCCTATAATTCACCCCTCCACTTT
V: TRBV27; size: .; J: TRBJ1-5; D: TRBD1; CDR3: CASSSRQGGNQPQHF; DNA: TGTGCCAGCAGTTCAAGACAGGGTGGCAATCAGCCCCAGCATTTT
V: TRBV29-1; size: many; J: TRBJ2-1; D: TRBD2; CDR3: CSVEGSSGATTNEQFF; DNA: TGCAGCGTTGAAGGGTCGAGCGGGGCTACTACAAATGAGCAGTTCTTC
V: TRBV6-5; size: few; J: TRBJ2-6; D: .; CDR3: CASSYGWGANVLTF; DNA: TGTGCCAGCAGTTACGGGTGGGGGGCCAACGTCCTGACTTTC
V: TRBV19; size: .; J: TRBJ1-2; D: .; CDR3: CASTRALQIYGYTF; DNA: TGTGCCAGTACCCGGGCCCTCCAAATCTATGGCTACACCTTC
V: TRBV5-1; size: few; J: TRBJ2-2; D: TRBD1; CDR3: CASSPGQGARTGELFF; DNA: TGCGCCAGCAGCCCGGGACAGGGGGCTCGCACCGGGGAGCTGTTTTTT
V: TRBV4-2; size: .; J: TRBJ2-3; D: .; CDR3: CASSRGTDSSTDTQYF; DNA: TGTGCCAGCAGCCGCGGGACAGACTCTAGCACAGATACGCAGTATTTT
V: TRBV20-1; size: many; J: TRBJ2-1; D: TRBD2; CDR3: CSASPLAGTYNEQFF; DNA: TGCAGTGCTAGTCCCCTAGCGGGTACCTACAATGAGCAGTTCTTC
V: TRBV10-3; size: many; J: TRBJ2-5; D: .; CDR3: CAISDTGPQETQYF; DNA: TGTGCCATCAGTGATACGGGACCCCAAGAGACCCAGTACTTC
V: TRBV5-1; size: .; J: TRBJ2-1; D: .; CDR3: CASVRGGGNNEQFF; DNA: TGCGCCAGCGTCCGCGGAGGGGGGAACAATGAGCAGTTCTTC
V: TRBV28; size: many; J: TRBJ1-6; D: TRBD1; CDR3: CASSVHGTGRSPLHF; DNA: TGTGCCAGCAGCGTCCACGGGACAGGGAGATCACCCCTCCACTTT
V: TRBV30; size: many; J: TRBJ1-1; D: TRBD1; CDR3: CAWRGQRNTEAFF; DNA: TGTGCCTGGAGGGGACAGCGGAACACTGAAGCTTTCTTT
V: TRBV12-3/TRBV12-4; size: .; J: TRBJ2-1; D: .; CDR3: CTSSSPTEGPKSYNEQFF; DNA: TGTACCAGCAGTTCCCCCACGGAGGGACCGAAATCCTACAATGAGCAGTTCTTC
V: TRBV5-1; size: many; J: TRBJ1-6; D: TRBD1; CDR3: CASSLGTGDSPLHF; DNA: TGCGCCAGCAGCTTGGGGACAGGGGATTCACCCCTCCACTTT
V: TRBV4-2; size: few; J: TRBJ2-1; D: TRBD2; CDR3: CASSQLRLAGDEQFF; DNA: TGTGCCAGCAGCCAATTAAGGCTAGCGGGAGATGAGCAGTTCTTC
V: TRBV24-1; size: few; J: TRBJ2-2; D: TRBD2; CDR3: CATSDLRNSGGFTGELFF; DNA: TGTGCCACCAGTGATTTGCGGAATAGCGGGGGGTTCACCGGGGAGCTGTTTTTT